These T cell receptor beta chains were read from a single sample in a study of blood T cell repertoires in COVID-19. Assay: immunoSEQ multiplex PCR; the TCRdb copy retains only in-frame clones and omits some. The sample yields 75,000 to 95,000 clones, about 80% seen once. Specimen: peripheral blood. Receptors were obtained from a woman in her 40s with active or convalescent COVID-19. The CDR3 runs from the conserved cysteine through the conserved F or W. Fields, in order: clone size, D gene, J gene, V gene, CDR3 protein, CDR3 DNA. A D gene is named only where the DNA matches it firmly. The size entry is marked missing in some rows and otherwise reads once, few, many or a size class.

NA NA TRBJ1-1 TRBV5-1 CASSLGPGLGSEAFF TGCGCCAGCAGCTTGGGTCCAGGGTTAGGCTCTGAAGCTTTCTTT
NA NA TRBJ1-2 TRBV28 CASSLLAVGGYYGYTF TGTGCCAGCAGTTTACTTGCGGTGGGTGGCTACTATGGCTACACCTTC
NA TRBD1 TRBJ2-7 TRBV3-1/TRBV3-2 CASSPDRDYEQYF TGTGCCAGCAGCCCCGACAGGGACTACGAGCAGTACTTC
NA TRBD2 TRBJ2-5 TRBV30 CAWTTGGWETQYF TGTGCCTGGACAACGGGGGGATGGGAGACCCAGTACTTC
NA NA TRBJ1-5 TRBV12-5 CASANPGQPQHF TGTGCTAGTGCCAACCCAGGCCAGCCCCAGCATTTT
NA NA TRBJ2-2 TRBV11-2 CASTASGRTGELFF TGTGCCAGCACGGCGTCGGGGAGGACCGGGGAGCTGTTTTTT
NA NA TRBJ2-1 TRBV7-8 CASSTGYNEQFF TGTGCCAGCAGCACCGGGTACAATGAGCAGTTCTTC
NA NA TRBJ2-1 TRBV7-9 CASSPRLEVYNEQFF TGTGCCAGCAGCCCCCGACTAGAGGTTTACAATGAGCAGTTCTTC
NA TRBD1 TRBJ1-2 TRBV6-5 CASSPTPWTGNGYTF TGTGCCAGCAGTCCCACACCCTGGACAGGGAATGGCTACACCTTC
once NA TRBJ2-3 TRBV11-2 CASSLAGTDTQYF TGTGCCAGCAGCTTAGCAGGCACAGATACGCAGTATTTT
NA NA TRBJ2-2 TRBV9 CASSAGLSTGELFF TGTGCCAGCAGCGCGGGACTGAGCACCGGGGAGCTGTTTTTT
NA TRBD2 TRBJ2-3 TRBV6-2/TRBV6-3 CASSPPTSGRPDTQYF TGTGCCAGCAGTCCACCGACTAGCGGGAGACCCGATACGCAGTATTTT
NA NA TRBJ2-5 TRBV27 CASSLLDKETQYF TGTGCCAGCAGTTTACTCGACAAAGAGACCCAGTACTTC
NA NA TRBJ2-7 TRBV24-1 CATSGMGGTGQYEQYF TGTGCCACCAGTGGTATGGGGGGGACAGGTCAATACGAGCAGTACTTC
NA TRBD2 TRBJ2-2 TRBV19 CASSIGASGSGGELFF TGTGCCAGTAGTATAGGGGCTAGCGGGAGCGGCGGGGAGCTGTTTTTT
NA NA TRBJ2-1 TRBV6-2/TRBV6-3 CASIPDNLSYNEQFF TGTGCCAGCATCCCAGACAACCTCTCCTACAATGAGCAGTTCTTC
NA TRBD1 TRBJ2-7 TRBV19 CASKRDRSTSYEQYF TGTGCCAGTAAGAGGGACAGGAGCACTTCCTACGAGCAGTACTTC
once NA TRBJ2-1 TRBV6-1 CASSDLRRPQGNEQFF TGTGCCAGCAGTGACCTCCGGAGACCGCAGGGCAATGAGCAGTTCTTC
NA TRBD1 TRBJ2-7 TRBV11-2 CASSLNRDSSYEQYF TGTGCCAGCAGCTTAAACCGGGACAGCTCCTACGAGCAGTACTTC
NA NA TRBJ1-2 TRBV28 CASSFRRQGYTF TGTGCCAGCAGTTTTAGAAGACAAGGCTACACCTTC
NA NA TRBJ2-1 TRBV24-1 CATSDLGLNEQFF TGTGCCACCAGTGATCTGGGGCTCAACGAGCAGTTCTTC
NA NA TRBJ1-3 TRBV2 CASTPRGVGNTIYF TGTGCCAGCACCCCCCGCGGGGTCGGAAACACCATATATTTT
NA NA TRBJ1-4 TRBV19 CASSEDRINEKLFF TGTGCCAGTAGTGAGGACAGAATAAATGAAAAACTGTTTTTT
NA TRBD1 TRBJ1-6 TRBV13 CASSLSPGTGNAYNSPLHF TGTGCCAGCAGCCTAAGTCCCGGGACAGGGAACGCCTATAATTCACCCCTCCACTTT
medium-sized TRBD1 TRBJ2-7 TRBV11-3 CASSPDRVWYEQYF TGTGCCAGCAGCCCAGACAGGGTTTGGTACGAGCAGTACTTC
NA TRBD1 TRBJ2-7 TRBV4-3 CASSQLGTGGYEQYF TGCGCCAGCAGCCAACTTGGGACAGGCGGGTACGAGCAGTACTTC
NA TRBD2 TRBJ2-5 TRBV4-1 CASSQGGGTRETQYF TGCGCCAGCAGCCAGGGCGGGGGGACCAGGGAGACCCAGTACTTC
NA TRBD1 TRBJ1-4 TRBV28 CASNRGLEKLFF TGTGCCAGCAACAGGGGGCTTGAAAAACTGTTTTTT
few NA TRBJ2-5 TRBV4-3 CASSQEAGQETQYF TGCGCCAGCAGCCAAGAGGCGGGGCAAGAGACCCAGTACTTC
NA TRBD1 TRBJ1-1 TRBV5-1 CASSPGTGGPTNTEAFF TGCGCCAGCAGCCCCGGGACAGGGGGCCCTACAAACACTGAAGCTTTCTTT
NA NA TRBJ1-2 TRBV18 CASSPRTKGNGYTF TGTGCCAGCTCACCACGAACTAAGGGGAATGGCTACACCTTC
NA TRBD2 TRBJ2-1 TRBV7-9 CASSLAQGLEYNEQFF TGTGCCAGCAGCTTAGCCCAGGGACTAGAGTACAATGAGCAGTTCTTC
NA NA TRBJ2-5 TRBV29-1 CSALSPQETQYF TGCAGCGCACTAAGCCCTCAAGAGACCCAGTACTTC
NA NA TRBJ2-4 TRBV6-1 CASSGGGLRAKNIQYF TGTGCCAGCAGTGGGGGGGGGCTACGGGCCAAAAACATTCAGTACTTC
NA NA TRBJ2-3 TRBV7-2 CASSSNGAGDTQYF TGTGCCAGCAGCTCCAATGGGGCTGGGGATACGCAGTATTTT